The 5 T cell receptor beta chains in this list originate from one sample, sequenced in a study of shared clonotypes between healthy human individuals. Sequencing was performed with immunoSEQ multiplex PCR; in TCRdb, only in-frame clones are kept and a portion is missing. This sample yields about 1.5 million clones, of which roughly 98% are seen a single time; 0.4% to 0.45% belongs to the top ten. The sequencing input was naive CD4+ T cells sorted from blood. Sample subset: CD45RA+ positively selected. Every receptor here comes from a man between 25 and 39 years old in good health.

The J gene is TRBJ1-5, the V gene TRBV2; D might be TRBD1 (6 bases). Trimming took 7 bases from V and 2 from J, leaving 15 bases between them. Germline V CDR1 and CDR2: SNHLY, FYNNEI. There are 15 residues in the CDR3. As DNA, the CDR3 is TGTGCCAGCATTTTCGAGACAGGTGGCAATCAGCCCCAGCATTTT. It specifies CASIFETGGNQPQHF.

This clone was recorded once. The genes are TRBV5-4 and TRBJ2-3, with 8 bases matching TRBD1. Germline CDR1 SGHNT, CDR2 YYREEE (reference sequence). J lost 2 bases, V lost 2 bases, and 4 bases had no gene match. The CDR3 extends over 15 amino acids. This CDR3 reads CASSFPGQVTDTQYF. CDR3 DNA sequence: TGTGCCAGCAGCTTTCCGGGACAGGTCACAGATACGCAGTATTTT. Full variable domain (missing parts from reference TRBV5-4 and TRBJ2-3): ETGVTQSPTHLIKTRGQQVTLRCSSQSGHNTVSWYQQALGQGPQFIFQYYREEENGRGNFPPRFSGLQFPNYSSELNVNALELDDSALYLCASSFPGQVTDTQYFGPGTRLTVL.

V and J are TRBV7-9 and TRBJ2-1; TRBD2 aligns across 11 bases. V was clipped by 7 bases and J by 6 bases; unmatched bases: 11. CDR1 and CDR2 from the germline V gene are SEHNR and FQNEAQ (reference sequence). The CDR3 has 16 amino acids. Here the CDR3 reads CASISTSGNPPNEQFF. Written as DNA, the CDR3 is TGTGCCAGCATCTCGACTAGCGGGAACCCGCCCAATGAGCAGTTCTTC.

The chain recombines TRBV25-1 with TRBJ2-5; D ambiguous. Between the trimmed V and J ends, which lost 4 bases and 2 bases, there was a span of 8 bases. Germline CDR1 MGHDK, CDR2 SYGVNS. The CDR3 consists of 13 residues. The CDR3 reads CASSGMVQETQYF. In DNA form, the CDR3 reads TGTGCCAGCAGTGGGATGGTACAAGAGACCCAGTACTTC.

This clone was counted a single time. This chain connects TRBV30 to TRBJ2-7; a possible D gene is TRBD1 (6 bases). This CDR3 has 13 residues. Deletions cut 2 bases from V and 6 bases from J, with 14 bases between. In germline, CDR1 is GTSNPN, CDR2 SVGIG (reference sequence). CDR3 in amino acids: CAWSNREVGEQYF. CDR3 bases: TGTGCCTGGAGTAACAGGGAAGTCGGCGAGCAGTACTTC.